This TCR beta chain was recorded in a study of cytomegalovirus exposure and HLA in healthy donors. In regard to this clone: Its target is not known.

Points from the study as a whole: There were three CMV-associated chains whose specificity for CMV antigens was confirmed in vitro.

The CDR3 is 14 residues long. CDR1 is MNHNS, CDR2 SASEGT, per germline. V trimming: 2 bases; J trimming: 6 bases; junction bases outside the gene matches: 4. Produced via immunoSEQ multiplex PCR; TCRdb's table is partial and in-frame only. This repertoire shows approximately 110,000 clones, 70% to 90% found once; its top ten account for approximately 4%. Sequenced input: PBMCs. This sequence was found in a woman between 18 and 30 years old in good health and CMV-seropositive. The chain recombines TRBV6-1 with TRBJ2-3; 8 bases are a match to TRBD1. The CDR3 region has the DNA TGTGCCAGCAGTGAACAGGGGGCCGGGGATACGCAGTATTTT. Translation: CASSEQGAGDTQYF.